This T cell receptor beta chain was identified in a study of T cell repertoires in cytomegalovirus infection. TCRdb re-derived calls from the reads in MiXCR, one entry per CDR3 protein. Of about 890,000 distinct CDR3 sequences in the sample, around 30% were seen once. This clonotype has ten or more counts. What it binds is unknown. Germline-derived CDR1 and CDR2 are SGHVS and FNYEAQ. The CDR3 contains 16 residues. V was clipped by 1 base and J by 5 bases; unmatched bases: 10. The TCR sequence derives from a human donor in good health (CMV status not recorded). Some clones in this sample may be carry-over from other donors' samples. This sample comprised cultured CD8+ T cells from PBMCs, obtained from culture after CMV antigen stimulation. The chain recombines TRBV7-6 with TRBJ2-7; the match to TRBD1 covers 8 bases. The CDR3 sequence: CASSLGIGQGLNEQYF. As DNA, the CDR3 is TGTGCCAGCAGCTTAGGCATAGGACAGGGACTTAACGAGCAGTACTTC.